What follows are 21 T cell receptor beta chains derived from one specimen sequenced in a study of CD8 T cells in Susac syndrome. Random hexamers were used to reverse transcribe an amount of about 0.45 to 1 ug RNA. Each CDR3 protein is one row after TCRdb ran MiXCR on the immunoSEQ multiplex PCR reads. The table lists about 180,000 distinct CDR3 sequences, approximately 95% of them singletons. Source material: CD4+ T cells from PBMCs. All receptors come from a human donor with multiple sclerosis.

The rearrangement joins TRBV2 to TRBJ2-7; TRBD1 matches at 8 bases. The V gene's germline CDR1 is SNHLY and CDR2 FYNNEI. The length of the CDR3 is 13 residues. The junction had 12 bases not matched to a gene; V was cut back by 11 bases and J by 6 bases. The CDR3 sequence: CACVRTGFLEQYF. The CDR3 region has the DNA TGTGCCTGCGTGAGGACAGGGTTTCTCGAGCAGTACTTC.

The J gene is TRBJ2-7, the V gene TRBV11-1; no firm D call. Trimming pared 1 base from V and 0 bases from J, leaving 7 bases between. The CDR3 sequence is 14 residues long. Germline CDR1 and CDR2: SGHAT and FQDESV (reference sequence). This CDR3 is CASSLGPHSYEQYF. CDR3 DNA: TGTGCCAGCAGCTTAGGGCCCCACTCCTACGAGCAGTACTTC.

The CDR3 region has the DNA TGTGCCAGCATGAATAGGGCGACCTACGAGCAGTACTTC. This codes for CASMNRATYEQYF. The J gene is TRBJ2-7, the V gene TRBV27; D remains unclear. CDR3 length: 13 amino acids. Trimming took 7 bases from V and 2 from J, leaving 12 bases between them. Per the germline V gene, CDR1 is MNHEY and CDR2 is SMNVEV (reference sequence).

The chain employs TRBV20-1 and TRBJ2-3; TRBD2 is a possible D gene (7 bases). The CDR3 is 14 amino acids. The V end lost 1 base, the J end lost 5 bases, and 13 bases lay between the germline ends. Germline CDR1 DFQATT, CDR2 SNEGSKA (reference sequence). In DNA, the CDR3 is TGCAGTGCTAGAGCCCGGGGGGCTTTAGATACGCAGTATTTT. This sequence encodes CSARARGALDTQYF.

This sequence joins TRBV20-1 and TRBJ1-5, with D unresolved. V lost 1 base, J lost 0 bases, and 7 bases lay in between. The CDR3 covers 14 residues. Germline CDR1 reads DFQATT; CDR2 reads SNEGSKA (reference sequence). The CDR3 is CSARGSNSNQPQHF. DNA for the CDR3: TGCAGTGCTAGAGGGAGTAATAGCAATCAGCCCCAGCATTTT.

The rearrangement joins TRBV5-1 to TRBJ2-7, with D perhaps TRBD2 (5 bases). Germline assignment: CDR1 SGHRS and CDR2 YFSETQ. The CDR3 consists of 14 residues. V gave up 0 bases and J gave up 3 bases, with 10 bases separating them. In nucleotides, the CDR3 is TGCGCCAGCAGCTTGGAAATCGGGAACTACGAGCAGTACTTC. Amino acids: CASSLEIGNYEQYF.

This chain joins TRBV13 and TRBJ1-4; 7 bases align to TRBD1. Germline assignment: CDR1 PRHDT and CDR2 FYEKMQ (reference sequence). CDR3 size: 14 residues. Losses at the gene ends were 5 bases for V and 7 bases for J; bases not matched to a gene: 7. CDR3 sequence (DNA): TGTGCCAGCAGCATAAGACAGGGTGGTGAAAAACTGTTTTTT. The encoded protein is CASSIRQGGEKLFF.

This clonotype came up once. CDR3 in amino acids: CAWRGGFGETQYF. In DNA form, the CDR3 reads TGTGCCTGGAGAGGCGGGTTTGGAGAGACCCAGTACTTC. This chain connects TRBV30 to TRBJ2-5; TRBD2 might be the D (5 bases). The germline V and J ends were trimmed by 3 bases and 4 bases, with 12 bases remaining between them. CDR1 and CDR2 from the germline V gene are GTSNPN and SVGIG (reference sequence). The CDR3 extends over 13 amino acids.

The chain employs TRBV20-1 and TRBJ2-1, with TRBD2 identical over 8 bases. From germline, CDR1 is DFQATT and CDR2 SNEGSKA (reference sequence). The ends lost 0 bases at V and 2 bases at J; junction bases unmatched: 0. This CDR3 comprises 14 residues. This chain's CDR3 is CSARDGGAYNEQFF. The CDR3 DNA sequence: TGCAGTGCTAGAGACGGGGGGGCCTACAATGAGCAGTTCTTC.

This clonotype has a single count. The rearrangement joins TRBV30 to TRBJ2-1, with 10 bases identical to TRBD1. Germline trimming cut 7 bases from V and 1 base from J; bases unmatched to any gene: 4. From germline, CDR1 is GTSNPN and CDR2 SVGIG (reference sequence). The CDR3 length is 14 residues. DNA of the CDR3: TGTGCCTCTTTGGGACAGGGGTCCTACAATGAGCAGTTCTTC. This codes for CASLGQGSYNEQFF.

The chain links TRBV30 to TRBJ1-1, with TRBD1 matching 9 bases. With 3 bases clipped from V and 4 bases from J, the junction kept 0 bases outside the gene matches. Looked up from germline, CDR1 is GTSNPN and CDR2 is SVGIG (reference sequence). There are 12 residues in the CDR3. The CDR3 here is CAWRTGGTEAFF. CDR3 nucleotides: TGTGCCTGGAGGACAGGGGGCACTGAAGCTTTCTTT. The complete variable domain, with remaining parts taken from reference TRBV30 and TRBJ1-1, reads SQTIHQWPATLVQPVGSPLSLECTVEGTSNPNLYWYRQAAGRGLQLLFYSVGIGQISSEVPQNLSASRPQDRQFILSSKKLLLSDSGFYLCAWRTGGTEAFFGQGTRLTVV.

This chain uses TRBV9 with TRBJ1-6, with unresolved D. V lost 0 bases and J lost 7, with 11 bases in between. From germline, CDR1 is SGDLS and CDR2 YYNGEE. This CDR3 has 15 residues. In DNA, the CDR3 is TGTGCCAGCAGCGTAGCGGCAGTGCCAAATTCACCCCTCCACTTT. Translating gives CASSVAAVPNSPLHF.

V gene TRBV30 combines with J gene TRBJ2-3, with TRBD2 matching over 8 bases. This CDR3 has 13 amino acids. Per the germline V gene, CDR1 is GTSNPN and CDR2 is SVGIG (reference sequence). The V and J ends lost 7 bases and 10 bases, in that order; junction bases with no gene match: 13. CDR3 amino acids: CASTSGETLAQYF. CDR3 bases: TGTGCCTCTACTAGCGGAGAGACATTGGCGCAGTATTTT.

V is TRBV29-1 and J is TRBJ2-4; weak D call: TRBD2 (6 bases). The V gene lost 7 bases and the J gene lost 1 base, with 17 bases spanning the gap. The CDR3 is 15 amino acids. Germline V gene data show CDR1 as SQVTM and CDR2 as ANQGSEA. The CDR3 DNA reads as TGCAGCGCCGAAGTCGGGGGAAGGGCCAAAAACATTCAGTACTTC. It yields the protein CSAEVGGRAKNIQYF.

The chain is built from TRBV5-1 and TRBJ2-6, with a weak D call TRBD1 (5 bases). Germline CDR1 SGHRS, CDR2 YFSETQ. The CDR3 totals 20 residues. The V end was cut by 4 bases, the J end by 1 base, with 24 bases between. The CDR3 nucleotides are TGCGCCAGCAGCCTATCCCCGGACATCGCGTCCATTTCTGGGGCCAACGTCCTGACTTTC. It codes for CASSLSPDIASISGANVLTF.

The chain combines TRBV29-1 with TRBJ1-1, with 8 bases identical to TRBD1. With V trimmed by 6 bases and J by 0 bases, 3 bases remained unmatched. Germline V gives CDR1 SQVTM, CDR2 ANQGSEA. The CDR3 is 13 amino acids. The CDR3 sequence is CSVSGQVNTEAFF. CDR3 in DNA: TGCAGCGTCTCGGGACAGGTGAACACTGAAGCTTTCTTT.

This chain uses TRBV7-9 with TRBJ2-7, with 7 bases aligning to TRBD2. Germline V gene sequence: CDR1 SEHNR, CDR2 FQNEAQ (reference sequence). V was pared by 3 bases and J by 3 bases, with 8 bases of the junction left unmatched. CDR3 length: 15 residues. In nucleotides, the CDR3 is TGTGCCAGCAGCTTCTCAGCGGGGCGCCACTACGAGCAGTACTTC. Its protein product is CASSFSAGRHYEQYF.

CDR3 coding DNA: TGTGCCAGCAGTACCGACAGGGGTTATGGCTACACCTTC. Translation: CASSTDRGYGYTF. V and J are TRBV6-5 and TRBJ1-2, with TRBD1 matching over 8 bases. V dropped 5 bases and J dropped 5; count of bases not matched to a gene: 4. This CDR3 spans 13 amino acids. Looked up from germline, CDR1 is MNHEY and CDR2 is SVGAGI.

V is TRBV25-1 and J is TRBJ1-4; unclear D gene. The CDR3 totals 11 residues. Deletions cut 7 bases from V and 8 bases from J, with 8 bases between. Per the germline V gene, CDR1 is MGHDK and CDR2 is SYGVNS. The CDR3 nucleotides are TGTGCCAGCACTCCGGGGGAAAAACTGTTTTTT. Its translation: CASTPGEKLFF.

This clonotype was recorded only once. CDR3 in amino acids: CASSLEGTGKTYEQYF. CDR3 DNA sequence: TGTGCCAGCAGCTTAGAGGGGACCGGCAAGACCTACGAGCAGTACTTC. V and J are TRBV7-8 and TRBJ2-7, with D possibly being TRBD1 or TRBD2 (5 bases each). The germline V gene has CDR1 SGHVS and CDR2 FQNEAQ. Between the trimmed V and J ends, which lost 1 base and 2 bases, there was a span of 15 bases. The CDR3 covers 16 residues.

The rearrangement links TRBV3-1 to TRBJ2-3; 13 bases align to TRBD2. The CDR3 contains 19 residues. CDR1 is LGHDT, CDR2 YNNKEL, per germline (reference sequence). V dropped 0 bases and J dropped 0; count of bases not matched to a gene: 6. For the CDR3, the DNA is TGTGCCAGCAGCCAAGAGGGGACTAGCGGGGCAACTAGCACAGATACGCAGTATTTT. This gives the protein CASSQEGTSGATSTDTQYF.